These 25 T cell receptor beta chains were sequenced from one sample in a study of blood T cell repertoires in COVID-19. Here immunoSEQ multiplex PCR was the method, and the copy in TCRdb shows in-frame clones only, minus some. The sample records 68,000 or so clones, around four fifths being singletons. The specimen was peripheral blood. The source of these receptors is a woman in her fifties or sixties with acute or convalescent COVID-19.

The V and J genes are TRBV9 and TRBJ2-5; TRBD1 aligns across 8 bases. The V segment lost 2 bases and the J segment 5 bases; nucleotides outside the gene matches: 5. Per germline, CDR1 SGDLS and CDR2 YYNGEE. This CDR3 has 14 amino acids. The CDR3: CASSVSGGGETQYF. The CDR3 nucleotides are TGTGCCAGCAGCGTGTCAGGGGGCGGGGAGACCCAGTACTTC. The full variable domain, in which reference TRBV9 and TRBJ2-5 provide the parts outside the CDR3, is DSGVTQTPKHLITATGQRVTLRCSPRSGDLSVYWYQQSLDQGLQFLIQYYNGEERAKGNILERFSAQQFPDLHSELNLSSLELGDSALYFCASSVSGGGETQYFGPGTRLLVL.

The chain couples TRBV27 to TRBJ1-4, with 11 bases fitting TRBD1. The CDR3 sequence is 14 residues long. Trimming cost V 5 bases and J 10 bases; bases outside gene matches: 6. Germline assignment: CDR1 MNHEY and CDR2 SMNVEV (reference sequence). The CDR3 coding sequence is TGTGCCAGCAGTCTGGACAGGGGGCGTGGAAAACTGTTTTTT. Its translation: CASSLDRGRGKLFF.

This clone was found a few times. Germline is not matched at one junction end, which may reflect a read error. The chain uses TRBV2 and TRBJ1-1; 8 nucleotides line up with TRBD1. This CDR3 region has 12 residues. Germline-derived CDR1 and CDR2 are SNHLY and FYNNEI. CDR3 in DNA: TGTGCCACCTCCGGGACAGGTGGCGAGGCGATCTTT. It specifies CATSGTGGEAIF.

V gene TRBV11-2 combines with J gene TRBJ2-5, with a possible D match to TRBD2 (6 bases). The length of the CDR3 is 14 residues. V lost 2 bases to trimming and J lost 5 bases, with 12 bases between them. Germline loops: CDR1 SGHAT, CDR2 FQNNGV. CDR3 in DNA: TGTGCCAGCAGCTTAACTAGCTCTGGGGAGACCCAGTACTTC. The encoded protein is CASSLTSSGETQYF.

This chain links TRBV9 with TRBJ2-1; D perhaps matches TRBD1 (6 bases). There are 16 residues in the CDR3. Looked up from germline, CDR1 is SGDLS and CDR2 is YYNGEE. V lost 0 bases and J 5 bases, leaving 15 bases between the germline ends. As DNA, the CDR3 is TGTGCCAGCAGCGTAGTATCCAGGGGAATCCACAATGAGCAGTTCTTC. Its translation is CASSVVSRGIHNEQFF.

This clone has ten or more counts. In nucleotides, the CDR3 is TGTGCCAGCAGCCCCAACGCCCTACTAGCGGGAGTTAAAAATACGCAGTATTTT. Its protein product is CASSPNALLAGVKNTQYF. This rearrangement joins TRBV7-9 to TRBJ2-3, with TRBD2 identical over 11 bases. The CDR3 has 18 residues. Losses at the gene ends were 5 bases for V and 7 bases for J; bases not matched to a gene: 17. Germline CDR1 reads SEHNR; CDR2 reads FQNEAQ (reference sequence).

The rearrangement links TRBV12-5 to TRBJ1-2; D remains unclear. The CDR3 has 10 amino acids. Trimming cost V 9 bases and J 5 bases, with 7 bases left between them. Germline V gives CDR1 LGHNT, CDR2 FRNRAP. CDR3 in amino acids: CARRQYGYTF. CDR3 bases: TGTGCTAGGAGGCAGTATGGCTACACCTTC.

This rearrangement joins TRBV10-1 to TRBJ2-7, with D perhaps TRBD1 (5 bases). V dropped 2 bases and J dropped 6 bases, with 11 bases sitting between them. This CDR3 contains 13 residues. Looked up from germline, CDR1 is WNHNN and CDR2 is SYGVQD (reference sequence). The CDR3 bases are TGCGCCAGCAGTGAGGCAGGGTTGGGCGAGCAGTACTTC. Residues: CASSEAGLGEQYF.

The J gene is TRBJ1-1, the V gene TRBV4-3; D is perhaps TRBD1 (5 bases). V was cut by 0 bases and J by 10 bases, with 18 bases left in between. CDR3 length: 15 residues. From germline, CDR1 is LGHNA and CDR2 YSLEER. In nucleotides, the CDR3 is TGCGCCAGCAGCCAAGATGTTGGCAGGGTAGGGGTAGCTTTCTTT. Translating it yields CASSQDVGRVGVAFF.

V usage is TRBV27 and J usage is TRBJ2-5; D is unresolved. Germline lookup yields CDR1 MNHEY and CDR2 SMNVEV (reference sequence). The CDR3 has 12 residues. Trimming shortened V by 5 bases and J by 5 bases, and 9 bases separated the two germline ends. CDR3 sequence (DNA): TGTGCCAGCAGTCAAATCGGGGAGACCCAGTACTTC. It yields the protein CASSQIGETQYF.

The chain employs TRBV5-5 and TRBJ1-5; D gene ambiguous. Germline CDR1 reads SGHKS; CDR2 reads YYEKEE (reference sequence). The CDR3 sequence is 16 residues long. The V and J ends lost 4 bases and 9 bases respectively, with 23 bases between them. In DNA, the CDR3 is TGTGCCAGCAGCATACTCGCAGAACCTAGTGATACGCCCCAGCATTTT. Its protein product is CASSILAEPSDTPQHF.

In its sample, this clone was seen a few times. The rearrangement uses TRBV6-7 and TRBJ2-1, with TRBD2 matching 9 bases. TRBV6-7 is known as an ORF, though its function is uncertain. V shed 0 bases and J 7 bases; nucleotides not matched to a gene: 16. The CDR3 has 19 residues. Here the CDR3 reads CASSYSRREGRLGINEQFF. CDR3 coding DNA: TGTGCCAGCAGTTACTCGAGGCGGGAGGGCCGTTTAGGTATAAATGAGCAGTTCTTC.

The genes are TRBV28 and TRBJ1-5; D might be TRBD1 (5 bases). The germline V gene has CDR1 MDHEN and CDR2 SYDVKM. The V and J ends lost 8 bases and 1 base respectively, with 15 bases between them. The CDR3 loop spans 15 amino acids. CDR3 bases: TGTGCCAGCTTACCAGGGTTTGTGAGCAATCAGCCCCAGCATTTT. As protein: CASLPGFVSNQPQHF.

This clone occurred once. The rearrangement uses TRBV20-1 and TRBJ1-3; unclear D gene. The CDR3 sequence is 12 residues long. V was shortened by 3 bases and J by 2 bases, with 5 bases between the two germline ends. Germline CDR1 DFQATT, CDR2 SNEGSKA (reference sequence). CDR3 in amino acids: CSASTAGNTIYF. The CDR3 bases are TGCAGTGCTAGTACGGCTGGAAACACCATATATTTT.

The chain links TRBV5-1 to TRBJ2-1; D is uncertain. Germline values: CDR1 SGHRS, CDR2 YFSETQ. The CDR3 runs to 13 residues. The V end lost 4 bases, the J end lost 8 bases, and 13 bases lay between the germline ends. The DNA for the CDR3 is TGCGCCAGCAGCCGAGGTTATCACGATGAGCAGTTCTTC. Translated, it gives CASSRGYHDEQFF.

The CDR3 loop is CASSFRQGRGQPQHF. CDR3 nucleotide sequence: TGTGCCAGCAGTTTCAGACAGGGGAGGGGTCAGCCCCAGCATTTT. This sequence joins TRBV28 and TRBJ1-5, with 8 bases matching TRBD1. Losses at the gene ends were 3 bases for V and 6 bases for J; bases not matched to a gene: 7. Germline CDR1 and CDR2: MDHEN and SYDVKM. The CDR3 extends over 15 amino acids.

DNA of the CDR3: TGTGCCTGGAGGGAGGACAGCTGGAACACTGAAGCTTTCTTT. Protein sequence: CAWREDSWNTEAFF. The chain recombines TRBV30 with TRBJ1-1; a weak D match, TRBD1 (6 bases). Germline assignment: CDR1 GTSNPN and CDR2 SVGIG (reference sequence). V was shortened by 3 bases and J by 1 base, with 12 bases between the two germline ends. The CDR3 loop spans 14 amino acids.

The rearrangement links TRBV12-5 to TRBJ2-3; TRBD2 agrees at 8 bases. J gave up 6 bases and V 3 bases, and 14 bases lay outside the gene matches. The CDR3 loop spans 17 amino acids. Germline values: CDR1 LGHNT, CDR2 FRNRAP. CDR3 sequence reads: CASGFSRGGGPRDTQYF. In DNA, the CDR3 is TGTGCTAGTGGTTTTTCTCGGGGCGGGGGGCCGAGGGATACGCAGTATTTT.

The V gene is TRBV10-3, the J gene TRBJ1-2; 8 nucleotides agree with TRBD1. This CDR3 has 14 amino acids. V trimming: 10 bases; J trimming: 8 bases; junction bases outside the gene matches: 15. Germline CDR1 ENHRY, CDR2 SYGVKD. Here the CDR3 reads CATKPPGQVYGYTF. The CDR3 DNA sequence: TGTGCCACAAAGCCGCCGGGACAGGTATACGGCTACACCTTC.

V gene TRBV5-4 combines with J gene TRBJ2-2; D unresolved. V lost 1 base and J lost 2, with 3 bases in between. Germline CDR1 and CDR2: SGHNT and YYREEE (reference sequence). This CDR3 spans 13 amino acids. DNA for the CDR3: TGTGCCAGCAGCTTGCCTAACACCGGGGAGCTGTTTTTT. Translation gives CASSLPNTGELFF.

This clone appeared a single time. This sequence joins TRBV5-4 and TRBJ1-5; D gene ambiguous. In germline, CDR1 is SGHNT, CDR2 YYREEE (reference sequence). The CDR3 sequence is 14 residues long. Trimming shortened V by 1 base and J by 7 bases, and 12 bases separated the two germline ends. The CDR3 loop reads CASSLNGVGQPQHF. CDR3 nucleotide sequence: TGTGCCAGCAGCTTGAACGGGGTAGGGCAGCCCCAGCATTTT.

The chain couples TRBV11-3 to TRBJ2-1, with TRBD2 identical over 9 bases. Germline CDR1 is SGHNT and CDR2 is YENEEA. CDR3 length: 15 amino acids. The ends lost 5 bases at V and 2 bases at J; junction bases unmatched: 4. In nucleotides, the CDR3 is TGTGCCAGCAGCGAGGGCGGGGGGGCCTACAATGAGCAGTTCTTC. Amino acids: CASSEGGGAYNEQFF.

The chain recombines TRBV28 with TRBJ2-7; D possibly corresponds to TRBD2 (5 bases). The length of the CDR3 is 16 residues. The ends were cut back, 5 bases at V and 6 bases at J, with 23 bases in the middle. Germline loops: CDR1 MDHEN, CDR2 SYDVKM. This CDR3 reads CASSTSASSRLFEQYF. CDR3 nucleotide sequence: TGTGCCAGCAGTACCTCCGCTTCTAGCCGCCTTTTCGAGCAGTACTTC.

This clone is categorized as medium-sized. The chain recombines TRBV6-4 with TRBJ2-3, with D perhaps TRBD2 (6 bases). V was shortened by 1 base and J by 1 base, with 12 bases between the two germline ends. Per the germline V gene, CDR1 is MRHNA and CDR2 is SNTAGT. The CDR3 is made up of 16 amino acids. CDR3 protein: CASSDWGGGGTDTQYF. Written as DNA, the CDR3 is TGTGCCAGCAGTGACTGGGGAGGAGGAGGCACAGATACGCAGTATTTT.

The chain links TRBV19 to TRBJ1-1; D is possibly TRBD1 (5 bases). Trimming left V 10 bases short and J 0 bases short, with 12 bases between. Germline CDR1 and CDR2: LNHDA and SQIVND (reference sequence). The CDR3 sequence is 13 residues long. The CDR3: CATRRGLNTEAFF. DNA for the CDR3: TGTGCCACCCGTCGGGGGTTGAACACTGAAGCTTTCTTT.